Given below is one TCR beta chain in context. As yet, its antigen is unknown. These data originate in a study of T cell responses to AZD1222 COVID-19 vaccine. Overall study context: Second doses that came at about 4 or about 12 weeks were put together.

This table comes from immunoSEQ multiplex PCR, and its TCRdb copy is limited to in-frame clones, with some not included. The data contain roughly 150,000 clones, approximately 88% of them singletons. Whole-study findings and limits: Spike-specific TCR breadth and depth went up after people got two AZD1222 doses.

From germline, CDR1 is SNHLY and CDR2 FYNNEI. CDR3 length equals 12 residues. Trimming stripped 7 bases from V and 8 bases from J, with 11 bases between. The genes are TRBV2 and TRBJ2-2, with D possibly being TRBD1 or TRBD2 (5 bases each). The sequencing here drew on peripheral blood, taken on day 0 of AZD1222 vaccination. This clonotype originated in an adult in good health. The CDR3 loop reads CASTMGVGELFF. Here the CDR3 DNA reads TGTGCCAGCACGATGGGGGTTGGGGAGCTGTTTTTT.